Included here is one TCR beta chain sequence, with context. Its antigen is unknown. This entry is derived from a study of T cells in Graves' hyperthyroidism and ophthalmopathy. Across the study: At the time of initial diagnosis and before any treatment, peripheral blood was collected.

Researchers took RNA transcripts and amplified the TCR beta CDR3 regions from them. HTBI primers were employed in a first-round RT-PCR of the TCR CDR3. TCRdb fed the multiplex PCR reads into MiXCR, producing one record per CDR3 protein. The data hold 700,000 or so distinct CDR3 sequences, with about a sixth observed a single time. Germline V gene data show CDR1 as KGHDR and CDR2 as SFDVKD. CDR3 length equals 14 residues. Deletions cut 3 bases from V and 11 bases from J, with 17 bases between. Study conclusions and caveats: Most expanded thyroid clonotypes above 0.001 recurred in blood.

Among the patients, aged 18 to 65, hyperthyroidism was newly diagnosed and had lasted under 2 months. Out of approximately 10 ml of fresh peripheral blood came the PBMCs. What was sequenced was blood. The V and J genes are TRBV24-1 and TRBJ2-3; perhaps D is TRBD1 or TRBD2 (5 bases each). The sequence was obtained from a man younger than 35 with Graves' hyperthyroidism. The CDR3 sequence is CATSDPHPGTLQYF. DNA of the CDR3: TGTGCCACCAGTGATCCCCACCCCGGGACCCTGCAGTATTTT.